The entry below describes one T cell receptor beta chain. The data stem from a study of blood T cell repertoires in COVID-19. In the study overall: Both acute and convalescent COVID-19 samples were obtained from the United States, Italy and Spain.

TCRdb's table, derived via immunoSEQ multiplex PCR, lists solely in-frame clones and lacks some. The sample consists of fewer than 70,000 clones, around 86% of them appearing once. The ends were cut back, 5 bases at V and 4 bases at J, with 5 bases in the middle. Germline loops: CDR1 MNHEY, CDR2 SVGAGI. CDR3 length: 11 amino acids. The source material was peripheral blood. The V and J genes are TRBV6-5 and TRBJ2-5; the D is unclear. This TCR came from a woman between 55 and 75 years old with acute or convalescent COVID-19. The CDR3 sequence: CASSPLETQYF. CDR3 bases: TGTGCCAGCAGTCCCCTAGAGACCCAGTACTTC.